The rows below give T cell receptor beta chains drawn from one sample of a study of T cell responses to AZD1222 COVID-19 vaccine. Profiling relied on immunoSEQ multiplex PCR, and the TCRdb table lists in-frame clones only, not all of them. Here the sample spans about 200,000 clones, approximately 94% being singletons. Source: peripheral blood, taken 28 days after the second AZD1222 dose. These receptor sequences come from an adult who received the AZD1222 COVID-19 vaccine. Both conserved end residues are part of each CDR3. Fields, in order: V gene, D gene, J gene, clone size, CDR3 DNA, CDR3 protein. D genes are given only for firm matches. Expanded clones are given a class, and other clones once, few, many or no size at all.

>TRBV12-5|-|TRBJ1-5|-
TGTGCTAGTGGTTTGGACATAGGGAATCCCTCCCGGCGACGCAATCAGCCCCAGCATTTT
CASGLDIGNPSRRRNQPQHF
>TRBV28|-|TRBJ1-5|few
TGTGCCAGCAGTTTAATTAGGCAGGCAGGCAATCAGCCCCAGCATTTT
CASSLIRQAGNQPQHF
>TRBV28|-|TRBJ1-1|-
TGTGCCAGCATAGGGCAGGGTGAGCTCGGAGGGACTGAAGCTTTCTTT
CASIGQGELGGTEAFF
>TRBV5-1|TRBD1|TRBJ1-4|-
TGCGCCAGCAGCTCCTGGAGGGGGCTGGGGGAAAAACTGTTTTTT
CASSSWRGLGEKLFF
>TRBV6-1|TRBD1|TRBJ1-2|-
TGTGCCAGCAGTGAAGACGTCAGGGGGATGTATGGCTACACCTTC
CASSEDVRGMYGYTF
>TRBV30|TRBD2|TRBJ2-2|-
TGTGCCTGGAGTCTAGCGGGACGCGTGAACACCGGGGAGCTGTTTTTT
CAWSLAGRVNTGELFF
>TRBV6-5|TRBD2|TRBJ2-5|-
TGTGCCAGCATCCCTAGCGGGGCCCAAGAGACCCAGTACTTC
CASIPSGAQETQYF
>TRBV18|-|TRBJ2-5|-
TGTGCCAGCTCACCGGTCCCAGAGACCCAGTACTTC
CASSPVPETQYF
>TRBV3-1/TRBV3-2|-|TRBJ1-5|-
TGTGCCAGCAGCCAAGACCTGGGATTCCATCAGCCCCAGCATTTT
CASSQDLGFHQPQHF
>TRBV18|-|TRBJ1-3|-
TGTGCCAGCTCACCGACAGACTCTGGAAACACCATATATTTT
CASSPTDSGNTIYF
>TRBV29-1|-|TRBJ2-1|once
TGCAGCGCCTCCCCCTACAATGAGCAGTTCTTC
CSASPYNEQFF
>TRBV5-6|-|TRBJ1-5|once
TGTGCCAGCAGTACCGGGAGACCCAATCAGCCCCAGCATTTT
CASSTGRPNQPQHF
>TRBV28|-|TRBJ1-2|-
TGTGCCAGCAGTTCCTCTGGAGGAGAAGGCTACACCTTC
CASSSSGGEGYTF
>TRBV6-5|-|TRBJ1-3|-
TGTGCCAGCAGTTACCAAGGAGGATCTGGAAACACCATATATTTT
CASSYQGGSGNTIYF
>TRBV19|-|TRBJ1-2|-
TGTGCCAGTAGAAAGGGCAGCCAAAGTTACGGCTACACCTTC
CASRKGSQSYGYTF
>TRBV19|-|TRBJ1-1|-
TGTGCCAGTAGTCCCAGGGTTACTGAAGCTTTCTTT
CASSPRVTEAFF
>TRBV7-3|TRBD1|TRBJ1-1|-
TGTGCCAGCAGCACATCCCGGGACAGCAACACTGAAGCTTTCTTT
CASSTSRDSNTEAFF
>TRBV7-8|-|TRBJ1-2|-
TGTGCCAGCAGCTCCCCGGGCCGGGGTGACTATGGCTACACCTTC
CASSSPGRGDYGYTF